The clone carrying this TCR beta chain was seen once. The data originate from a study of blood T cell repertoires in COVID-19. All enrollees were roughly 18 to 100 years old and from about two dozen US areas. What the recovered Cohort 3 donors had was two negative PCRs, clearance, or symptom resolution. The CDR3 extends over 14 amino acids. Germline CDR1 is SGHRS and CDR2 is YFSETQ. Trimming took 4 bases from V and 1 from J; bases not matched to a gene: 5. Study processing details: Reference gene primer amplification in the assay estimated nucleated cell counts. Sequenced by immunoSEQ multiplex PCR; TCRdb stores in-frame clones only, minus some. V, J and clone size are taken as reported in that table, and D and trimming were inferred from the DNA itself. Of some 350,000 clones listed, 88% were seen once; the top ten hold 5% to 6%.

What was sequenced was PBMCs or T cells enriched from blood (not recorded which). The source is a man younger than 45 who had recovered from COVID-19. The rearrangement links TRBV5-1 to TRBJ2-7; 7 nucleotides align to TRBD1. The CDR3 DNA reads as TGCGCCAGCAGCACAACGACAGGGTCCTACGAGCAGTACTTC. It is translated as CASSTTTGSYEQYF.